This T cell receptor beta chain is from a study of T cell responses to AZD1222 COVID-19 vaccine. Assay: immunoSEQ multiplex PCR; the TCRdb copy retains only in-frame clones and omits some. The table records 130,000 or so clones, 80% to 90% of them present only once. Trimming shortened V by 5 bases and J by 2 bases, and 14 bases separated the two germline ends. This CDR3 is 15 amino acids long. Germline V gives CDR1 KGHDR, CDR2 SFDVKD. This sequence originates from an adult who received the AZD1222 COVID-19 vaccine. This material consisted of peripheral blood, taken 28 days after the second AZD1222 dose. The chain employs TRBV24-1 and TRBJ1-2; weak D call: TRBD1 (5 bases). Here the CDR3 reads CATSVPGPRNYGYTF. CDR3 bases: TGTGCCACCAGTGTTCCGGGACCAAGAAACTATGGCTACACCTTC.